Shown below are 28 T cell receptor beta chains from a single sample sequenced in a study of identical twins. Using its own MiXCR run on the 5' RACE reads, TCRdb lists one record per CDR3 protein. This sample has roughly 710,000 distinct CDR3 sequences, with less than 7% found just once. Sequenced sample: naive T cells sorted from blood. The receptor source for this set is a man between 18 and 29 years old in good health.

This clonotype was recorded at least ten times. The chain has TRBV24-1 and TRBJ2-2; unclear D gene. The CDR3 totals 13 residues. Germline V lookup: CDR1 KGHDR, CDR2 SFDVKD. V was clipped by 5 bases and J by 6 bases, with 9 bases between them. As DNA, the CDR3 is TGTGCCACCAGTGTGAGTGGACCCGGGGAGCTGTTTTTT. Translating it yields CATSVSGPGELFF.

Ten or more counts support this clonotype. The genes are TRBV6-1 and TRBJ2-1; TRBD2 matches at 8 bases. Germline V CDR1 and CDR2: MNHNS, SASEGT. V shed 8 bases and J 4 bases; nucleotides not matched to a gene: 7. CDR3 size: 14 residues. The CDR3 protein is CASHGREAYNEQFF. The CDR3 DNA is TGTGCCAGCCACGGGCGGGAGGCTTACAATGAGCAGTTCTTC.

Many counts were recorded for this clonotype. The J gene is TRBJ2-3, the V gene TRBV29-1; no reliable D call. CDR1 SQVTM and CDR2 ANQGSEA come from the germline V gene. The CDR3 loop spans 12 amino acids. The CDR3 DNA reads as TGCTCCGACCGACATAGCACAGATACGCAGTATTTT. Encoded protein: CSDRHSTDTQYF.

The sample holds a few counts of this clonotype. This rearrangement joins TRBV15 to TRBJ2-7, with TRBD1 matching 7 bases. CDR1 and CDR2 (germline): LNHNV, YYDKDF (reference sequence). V dropped 1 base and J dropped 3; count of bases not matched to a gene: 6. The CDR3 is made up of 15 amino acids. CDR3 protein: CATSRAGTEIYEQYF. CDR3 DNA: TGTGCCACCAGCAGAGCCGGGACAGAGATCTACGAGCAGTACTTC.

This clonotype was counted between two and nine times. The V and J genes are TRBV20-1 and TRBJ1-2; the D gene is possibly TRBD1 (6 bases). Germline-derived CDR1 and CDR2 are DFQATT and SNEGSKA (reference sequence). The V gene lost 6 bases and the J gene lost 4 bases, with 15 bases spanning the gap. The CDR3 has 13 residues. The CDR3 bases are TGCAGTGCCCCTGAACAGGGAGCCTATGGCTACACCTTC. It yields the protein CSAPEQGAYGYTF.

This clonotype was recorded at least ten times. The rearrangement joins TRBV27 to TRBJ2-2; D ambiguous. Germline loops: CDR1 MNHEY, CDR2 SMNVEV (reference sequence). The CDR3 runs to 12 residues. Between the trimmed V and J ends, which lost 3 bases and 6 bases, there was a span of 5 bases. CDR3 amino acids: CASSFFAGELFF. The DNA for the CDR3 is TGTGCCAGCAGTTTCTTCGCCGGGGAGCTGTTTTTT.

This clonotype was observed at least ten times. The chain recombines TRBV20-1 with TRBJ2-1, with D possibly being TRBD2 (5 bases). Trimming shortened V by 2 bases and J by 12 bases, and 11 bases separated the two germline ends. CDR3 size: 11 residues. CDR1 is DFQATT and CDR2 is SNEGSKA in the germline V gene (reference sequence). DNA for the CDR3: TGCAGTGCTAGAACGCCGGCGGGGCAGTTCTTC. Its translation: CSARTPAGQFF.

V and J are TRBV29-1 and TRBJ2-2; D perhaps matches TRBD2 (6 bases). Trimming took 3 bases from V and 1 from J, leaving 9 bases between them. CDR3 length equals 14 residues. Germline V gene lookup returns CDR1 SQVTM and CDR2 ANQGSEA. The CDR3 here is CSVDSSGNTGELFF. The CDR3 DNA reads as TGCAGCGTTGACAGTAGCGGGAACACCGGGGAGCTGTTTTTT.

This clonotype was observed a few times. The rearrangement links TRBV10-3 to TRBJ2-1; 12 nucleotides match TRBD2. CDR1 and CDR2 from the germline V gene are ENHRY and SYGVKD. CDR3 size: 18 residues. V shed 2 bases and J 2 bases; nucleotides not matched to a gene: 7. CDR3: CAISETPSSGRAYNEQFF. CDR3 bases: TGTGCCATCAGTGAGACCCCCTCTAGCGGGAGGGCCTACAATGAGCAGTTCTTC.

This CDR3 reads CASSYSVRTSGTGQYF. As DNA, the CDR3 is TGTGCCAGCAGTTACTCGGTCCGGACTAGCGGGACCGGCCAGTACTTC. The chain recombines TRBV6-2 or TRBV6-3 with TRBJ2-5; 12 bases line up with TRBD2. Germline-derived CDR1 and CDR2 are MNHEY and SVGEGT. Unmatched junction bases numbered 9, after V lost 0 bases and J lost 10 bases. The CDR3 spans 16 residues.

The chain is built from TRBV30 and TRBJ2-7, with D possibly TRBD1 on 6 matching bases. The CDR3 extends over 13 amino acids. V shed 8 bases and J shed 0 bases, with 14 bases lying between them. CDR1 is GTSNPN and CDR2 is SVGIG in the germline V gene (reference sequence). As DNA, the CDR3 is TGTGCCCTCCGAACAGGGTACTCCTACGAGCAGTACTTC. This gives the protein CALRTGYSYEQYF.

Only a few counts were recorded for this clonotype. The J gene is TRBJ2-7, the V gene TRBV6-5; D possibly corresponds to TRBD2 (7 bases). Germline values: CDR1 MNHEY, CDR2 SVGAGI. The CDR3 totals 13 residues. V was cut by 2 bases and J by 6 bases, with 11 bases left in between. CDR3: CASSYRGGSEQYV. The CDR3 DNA reads TGTGCCAGCAGTTACAGGGGGGGGTCCGAGCAGTACGTC.

This clonotype was observed many times. The chain has TRBV5-1 and TRBJ1-1; 8 nucleotides agree with TRBD1. Losses at the gene ends were 4 bases for V and 10 bases for J; bases not matched to a gene: 9. The CDR3 length is 13 residues. The germline CDR1 and CDR2 sequences are SGHRS and YFSETQ. CDR3: CASSIGQGQGAFF. Written as DNA, the CDR3 is TGCGCCAGCAGCATTGGACAGGGTCAGGGAGCTTTCTTT.

This clonotype has more than one count but fewer than ten. This rearrangement joins TRBV12-3 or TRBV12-4 to TRBJ1-5, with unresolved D. The CDR3 covers 16 residues. The germline V and J ends were trimmed by 6 bases and 0 bases, with 15 bases remaining between them. In DNA, the CDR3 is TGTGCCAGCAGAAGGGCGGGAGGGAATAGCAATCAGCCCCAGCATTTT. Translated: CASRRAGGNSNQPQHF.

A word on this clonotype: This could be a read error, since a much larger clone is one nucleotide away. Written as DNA, the CDR3 is TGTGCCAGCAGTCACGCGAGGAGTTTGTACGAGCAGTACTTC. It is translated as CASSHARSLYEQYF. This sequence joins TRBV6-5 and TRBJ2-7; D call uncertain. Trimming cost V 5 bases and J 4 bases, with 15 bases left between them. The germline V gene has CDR1 MNHEY and CDR2 SVGAGI. CDR3 length: 14 residues.

This clonotype has a handful of counts. One end of the junction varies from germline; a read error may be responsible. V and J are TRBV6-1 and TRBJ1-1, with D maybe TRBD1 (5 bases). Germline V lookup: CDR1 MNHNS, CDR2 SASEGT. The CDR3 is 14 amino acids. The CDR3 region has the DNA TGTGCCAGCAGTGAAAGAAGGTTAACAGGTTGGCGCTTATTT. Translated, it gives CASSERRLTGWRLF.

This clonotype was recorded many times. The chain employs TRBV6-1 and TRBJ1-5; no firm D call. From germline, CDR1 is MNHNS and CDR2 SASEGT. This CDR3 has 13 residues. V was pared by 5 bases and J by 2 bases, with 7 bases between. CDR3 region: CASSRPGNQPQHF. Written as DNA, the CDR3 is TGTGCCAGCAGTAGACCAGGCAATCAGCCCCAGCATTTT.

This clonotype was counted at least ten times. The CDR3 protein is CASSSGTRAFQYPEAFF. The CDR3 bases are TGTGCCAGCAGTTCGGGGACAAGGGCTTTTCAGTATCCTGAAGCTTTCTTT. The J gene is TRBJ1-1, the V gene TRBV6-5; D might be TRBD1 (6 bases). CDR1 is MNHEY, CDR2 SVGAGI, per germline. Trimming took off 4 bases at V and 6 bases at J, with 24 bases between the two ends. The CDR3 contains 17 residues.

The CDR3 here is CASTEGGLARPTGELFF. CDR3 DNA sequence: TGTGCCAGCACCGAGGGGGGACTAGCGAGACCCACCGGGGAGCTGTTTTTT. This chain joins TRBV6-1 and TRBJ2-2; 10 bases are a match to TRBD2. This CDR3 is 17 amino acids long. Germline V gene lookup returns CDR1 MNHNS and CDR2 SASEGT. The ends lost 7 bases at V and 4 bases at J; junction bases unmatched: 12.

This clonotype was picked up a small number of times. The chain has TRBV30 and TRBJ2-7, with D perhaps matching TRBD1 (5 bases). Germline V gene sequence: CDR1 GTSNPN, CDR2 SVGIG (reference sequence). V lost 1 base and J lost 4, with 11 bases in between. This CDR3 is 13 amino acids long. For the CDR3, the DNA is TGTGCCTGGAGTGACGCAGGGTGGTACGAGCAGTACTTC. It specifies CAWSDAGWYEQYF.

This clonotype was detected only a few times. The J gene is TRBJ1-5, the V gene TRBV7-2; 8 bases fit TRBD1. The V gene's germline CDR1 is SGHTA and CDR2 FQGNSA. The CDR3 runs to 14 residues. After removal of 8 bases from V and 3 bases from J, the junction contained 6 bases not matched to a gene. CDR3 bases: TGTGCCAGCGGAGGACAGGGACCCAATCAGCCCCAGCATTTT. Translation: CASGGQGPNQPQHF. The variable domain in full, with the rest retrieved from reference TRBV7-2 and TRBJ1-5, is GAGVSQSPSNKVTEKGKDVELRCDPISGHTALYWYRQSLGQGLEFLIYFQGNSAPDKSGLPSDRFSAERTGGSVSTLTIQRTQQEDSAVYLCASGGQGPNQPQHFGDGTRLSIL.

The table lists this clonotype with many counts. V usage is TRBV24-1 and J usage is TRBJ2-1; D is ambiguous. Deletions cut 8 bases from V and 7 bases from J, with 14 bases between. The CDR3 runs to 13 residues. CDR1 KGHDR and CDR2 SFDVKD come from the germline V gene. The CDR3 protein is CATMGSLPNEQFF. In DNA, the CDR3 is TGTGCCACCATGGGGTCCCTACCGAATGAGCAGTTCTTC.

This clonotype has more than one count but fewer than ten. V and J are TRBV3-1 and TRBJ2-1; the match to TRBD2 covers 10 bases. After removal of 4 bases from V and 8 bases from J, the junction contained 14 bases not matched to a gene. This CDR3 comprises 17 residues. Germline CDR1 reads LGHDT; CDR2 reads YNNKEL (reference sequence). The CDR3 reads CASSRRLAGVGFDEQFF. The CDR3 DNA reads as TGTGCCAGCAGCCGCCGCCTAGCGGGAGTAGGGTTCGATGAGCAGTTCTTC.

The CDR3 sequence is CASSSSAGGTPQHF. The CDR3 DNA follows: TGTGCCAGCAGCTCATCGGCGGGGGGAACGCCCCAGCATTTT. The J gene is TRBJ1-5, the V gene TRBV7-2; D possibly corresponds to TRBD1 (5 bases). Germline V gene lookup returns CDR1 SGHTA and CDR2 FQGNSA. V lost 4 bases and J 9 bases, leaving 16 bases between the germline ends. The CDR3 has 14 amino acids.

This clonotype was seen a handful of times. This rearrangement joins TRBV7-9 to TRBJ2-1, with a weak D call TRBD2 (5 bases). The CDR3 totals 15 residues. V gave up 5 bases and J gave up 2 bases, with 13 bases separating them. From germline, CDR1 is SEHNR and CDR2 FQNEAQ (reference sequence). The CDR3 here is CASSPKTGAYNEQFF. The CDR3 coding sequence is TGTGCCAGCAGCCCGAAAACCGGGGCCTACAATGAGCAGTTCTTC. Full variable domain (missing parts from reference TRBV7-9 and TRBJ2-1): DTGVSQNPRHKITKRGQNVTFRCDPISEHNRLYWYRQTLGQGPEFLTYFQNEAQLEKSRLLSDRFSAERPKGSFSTLEIQRTEQGDSAMYLCASSPKTGAYNEQFFGPGTRLTVL.

The chain carries TRBV4-3 and TRBJ2-5, with D possibly being TRBD2 (5 bases). Germline CDR1 reads LGHNA; CDR2 reads YSLEER. There are 15 residues in the CDR3. Trimming took off 1 base at V and 2 bases at J, with 11 bases between the two ends. DNA for the CDR3: TGCGCCAGCAGCCAAGGAATAGGCGGGCAAGAGACCCAGTACTTC. Protein: CASSQGIGGQETQYF.

The chain recombines TRBV27 with TRBJ2-5; TRBD2 agrees at 10 bases. This CDR3 is built from 17 residues. Trimming took 3 bases from V and 4 from J; bases not matched to a gene: 11. Germline V gene lookup returns CDR1 MNHEY and CDR2 SMNVEV (reference sequence). The CDR3 DNA sequence: TGTGCCAGCAGTTTCCCAGGTGATAGCGGGAGGTTAGAGACCCAGTACTTC. Translated: CASSFPGDSGRLETQYF.

This clonotype was counted ten times or more. The chain joins TRBV5-1 to TRBJ1-1; no reliable D call. The germline CDR1 and CDR2 sequences are SGHRS and YFSETQ. V was shortened by 3 bases and J by 0 bases, with 12 bases between the two germline ends. The CDR3 has 15 amino acids. CDR3: CASSSGSALNTEAFF. In DNA form, the CDR3 reads TGCGCCAGCAGCTCGGGGAGCGCCCTGAACACTGAAGCTTTCTTT.